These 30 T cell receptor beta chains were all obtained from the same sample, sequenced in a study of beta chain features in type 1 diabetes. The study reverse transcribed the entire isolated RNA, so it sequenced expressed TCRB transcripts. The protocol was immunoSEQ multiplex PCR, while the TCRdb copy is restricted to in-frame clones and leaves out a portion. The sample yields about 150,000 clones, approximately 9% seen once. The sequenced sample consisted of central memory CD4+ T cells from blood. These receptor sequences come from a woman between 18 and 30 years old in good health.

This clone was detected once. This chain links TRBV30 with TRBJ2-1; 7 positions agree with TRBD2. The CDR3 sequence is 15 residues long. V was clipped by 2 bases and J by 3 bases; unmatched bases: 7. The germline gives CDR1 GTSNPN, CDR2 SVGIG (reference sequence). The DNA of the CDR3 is TGTGCCTGGAGTTTCGGACTAGAAGGCTACAATGAGCAGTTCTTC. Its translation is CAWSFGLEGYNEQFF.

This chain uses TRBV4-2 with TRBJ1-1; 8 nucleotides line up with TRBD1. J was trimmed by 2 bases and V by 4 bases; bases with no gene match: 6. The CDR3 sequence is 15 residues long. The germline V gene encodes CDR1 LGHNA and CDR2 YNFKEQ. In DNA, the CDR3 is TGTGCCAGCAGCCGAGAGACAGGGGAAAACACTGAAGCTTTCTTT. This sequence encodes CASSRETGENTEAFF.

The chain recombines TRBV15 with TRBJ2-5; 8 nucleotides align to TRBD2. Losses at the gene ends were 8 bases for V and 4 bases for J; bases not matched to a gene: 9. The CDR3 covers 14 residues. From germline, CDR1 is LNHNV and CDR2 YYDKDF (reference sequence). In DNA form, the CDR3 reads TGTGCCACCGAAAACGGGGGGGCCGTAGAGACCCAGTACTTC. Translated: CATENGGAVETQYF.

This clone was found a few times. The CDR3 here is CASSHDFSSGANVLTF. The CDR3 DNA is TGTGCCAGCAGTCATGACTTCAGCTCTGGGGCCAACGTCCTGACTTTC. V is TRBV2 and J is TRBJ2-6; no clear D gene. The CDR3 has 16 residues. CDR1 and CDR2 (germline): SNHLY, FYNNEI. Trimming stripped 5 bases from V and 0 bases from J, with 11 bases between.

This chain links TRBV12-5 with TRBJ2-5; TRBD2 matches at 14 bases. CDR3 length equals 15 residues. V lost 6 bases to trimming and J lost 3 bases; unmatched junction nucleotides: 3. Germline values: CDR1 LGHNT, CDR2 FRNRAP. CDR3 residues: CASGKGLAGEETQYF. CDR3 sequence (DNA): TGTGCTAGTGGAAAGGGACTAGCGGGAGAAGAGACCCAGTACTTC.

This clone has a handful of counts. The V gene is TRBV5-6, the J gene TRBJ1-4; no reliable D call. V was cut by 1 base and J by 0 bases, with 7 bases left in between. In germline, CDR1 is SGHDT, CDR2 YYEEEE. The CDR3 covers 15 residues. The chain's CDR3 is CASSLTGSTNEKLFF. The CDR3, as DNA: TGTGCCAGCAGCTTGACGGGATCAACTAATGAAAAACTGTTTTTT.

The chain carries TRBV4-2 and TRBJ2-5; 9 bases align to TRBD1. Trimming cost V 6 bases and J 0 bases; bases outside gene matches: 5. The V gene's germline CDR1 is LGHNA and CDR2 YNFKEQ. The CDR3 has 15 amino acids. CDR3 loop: CASRVGQGYQETQYF. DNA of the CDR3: TGTGCCAGCAGGGTTGGACAGGGGTACCAAGAGACCCAGTACTTC.

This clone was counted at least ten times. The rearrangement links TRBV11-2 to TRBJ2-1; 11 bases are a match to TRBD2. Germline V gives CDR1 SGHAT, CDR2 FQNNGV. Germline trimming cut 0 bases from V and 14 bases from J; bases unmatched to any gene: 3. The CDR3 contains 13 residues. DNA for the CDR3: TGTGCCAGCAGCTTAGATCAGACTAGCGGGAAGTTCTTC. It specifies CASSLDQTSGKFF.

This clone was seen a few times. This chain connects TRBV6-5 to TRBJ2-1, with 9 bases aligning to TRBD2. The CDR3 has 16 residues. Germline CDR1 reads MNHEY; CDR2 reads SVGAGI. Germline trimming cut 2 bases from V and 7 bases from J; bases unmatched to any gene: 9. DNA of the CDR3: TGTGCCAGCAGTTACGTTGGGGGCGGGAGGGGTAATGAGCAGTTCTTC. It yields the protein CASSYVGGGRGNEQFF.

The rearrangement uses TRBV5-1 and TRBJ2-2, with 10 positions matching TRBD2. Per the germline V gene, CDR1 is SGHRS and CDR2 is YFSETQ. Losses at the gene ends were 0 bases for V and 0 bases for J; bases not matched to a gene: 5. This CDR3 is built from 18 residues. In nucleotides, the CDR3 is TGCGCCAGCAGCTTGGGGACTAGCGGAAATGCGAACACCGGGGAGCTGTTTTTT. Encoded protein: CASSLGTSGNANTGELFF.

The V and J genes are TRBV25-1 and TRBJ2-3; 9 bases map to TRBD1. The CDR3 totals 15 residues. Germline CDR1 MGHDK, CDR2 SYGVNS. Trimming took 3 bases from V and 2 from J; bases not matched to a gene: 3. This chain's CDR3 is CASSDWTGVTDTQYF. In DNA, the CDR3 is TGTGCCAGCAGTGATTGGACAGGGGTCACAGATACGCAGTATTTT.

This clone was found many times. The CDR3 DNA reads TGCAGCGTTGAATCTGGAGGTGGGGGCTACACCTTC. Translated, it gives CSVESGGGGYTF. The J gene is TRBJ1-2, the V gene TRBV29-1; D uncertain. V was clipped by 2 bases and J by 8 bases, with 12 bases between them. Per the germline V gene, CDR1 is SQVTM and CDR2 is ANQGSEA. The CDR3 totals 12 residues. Based on the CDR3 plus reference TRBV29-1 and TRBJ1-2, the full variable domain is SAVISQKPSRDICQRGTSLTIQCQVDSQVTMMFWYRQQPGQSLTLIATANQGSEATYESGFVIDKFPISRPNLTFSTLTVSNMSPEDSSIYLCSVESGGGGYTFGSGTRLTVV.

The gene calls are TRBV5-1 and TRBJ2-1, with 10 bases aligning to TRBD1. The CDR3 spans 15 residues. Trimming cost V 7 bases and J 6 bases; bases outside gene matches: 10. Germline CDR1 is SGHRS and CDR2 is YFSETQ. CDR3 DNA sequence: TGCGCCAGCTGTCCCGGGACAGGGGATGCCAATGAGCAGTTCTTC. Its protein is CASCPGTGDANEQFF. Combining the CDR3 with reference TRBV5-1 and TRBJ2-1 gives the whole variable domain KAGVTQTPRYLIKTRGQQVTLSCSPISGHRSVSWYQQTPGQGLQFLFEYFSETQRNKGNFPGRFSGRQFSNSRSEMNVSTLELGDSALYLCASCPGTGDANEQFFGPGTRLTVL.

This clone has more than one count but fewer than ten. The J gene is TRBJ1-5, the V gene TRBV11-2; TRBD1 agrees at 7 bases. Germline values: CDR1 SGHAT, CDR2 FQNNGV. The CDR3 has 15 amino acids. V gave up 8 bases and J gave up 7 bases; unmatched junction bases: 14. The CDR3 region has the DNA TGTGCCAGCCCGACGCCTCGACAGGGAAGACAGCCCCAGCATTTT. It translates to CASPTPRQGRQPQHF.

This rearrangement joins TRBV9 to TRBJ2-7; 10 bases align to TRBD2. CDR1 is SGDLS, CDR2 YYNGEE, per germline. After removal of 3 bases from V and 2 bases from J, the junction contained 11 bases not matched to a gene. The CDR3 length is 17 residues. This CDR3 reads CASSASDGTSAPYEQYF. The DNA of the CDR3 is TGTGCCAGCAGCGCATCAGACGGGACTAGCGCTCCCTACGAGCAGTACTTC.

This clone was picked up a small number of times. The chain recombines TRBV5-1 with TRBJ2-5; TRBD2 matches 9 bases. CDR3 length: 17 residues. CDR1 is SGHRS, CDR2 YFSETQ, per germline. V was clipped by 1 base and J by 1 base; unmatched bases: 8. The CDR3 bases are TGCGCCAGCAGCTTGATGCCAGCGGGGGGACTCCAAGAGACCCAGTACTTC. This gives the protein CASSLMPAGGLQETQYF.

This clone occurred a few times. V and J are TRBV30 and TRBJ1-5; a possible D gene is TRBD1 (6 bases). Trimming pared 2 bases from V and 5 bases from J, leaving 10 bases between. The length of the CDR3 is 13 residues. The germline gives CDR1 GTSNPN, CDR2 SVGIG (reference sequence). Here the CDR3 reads CAWSLGADQPQHF. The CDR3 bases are TGTGCCTGGAGTTTGGGGGCAGATCAGCCCCAGCATTTT.

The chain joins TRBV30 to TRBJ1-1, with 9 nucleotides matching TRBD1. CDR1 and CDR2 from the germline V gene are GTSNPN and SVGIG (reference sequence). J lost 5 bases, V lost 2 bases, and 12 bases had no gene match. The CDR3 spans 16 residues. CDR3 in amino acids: CAWSPRTGEGGTEAFF. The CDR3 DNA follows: TGTGCCTGGAGTCCGCGGACAGGGGAAGGCGGTACTGAAGCTTTCTTT.

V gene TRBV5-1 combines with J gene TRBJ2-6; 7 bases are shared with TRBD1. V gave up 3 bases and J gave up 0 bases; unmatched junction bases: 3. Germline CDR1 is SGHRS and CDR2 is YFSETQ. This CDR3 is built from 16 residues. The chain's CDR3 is CASSWGQPSGANVLTF. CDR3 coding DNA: TGCGCCAGCAGCTGGGGACAGCCCTCTGGGGCCAACGTCCTGACTTTC.

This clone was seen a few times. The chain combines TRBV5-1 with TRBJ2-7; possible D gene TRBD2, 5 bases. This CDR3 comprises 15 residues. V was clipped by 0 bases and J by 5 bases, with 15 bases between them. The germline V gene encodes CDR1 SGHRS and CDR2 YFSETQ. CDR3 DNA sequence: TGCGCCAGCAGCTTGGAGGTCGGGATACGGGACGAGCAGTACTTC. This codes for CASSLEVGIRDEQYF.

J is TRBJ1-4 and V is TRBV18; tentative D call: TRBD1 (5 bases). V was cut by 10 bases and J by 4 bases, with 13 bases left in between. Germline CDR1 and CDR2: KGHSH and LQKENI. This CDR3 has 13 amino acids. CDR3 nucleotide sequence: TGTGCCACCCGAGGAGGGGTTAATGAAAAACTGTTTTTT. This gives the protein CATRGGVNEKLFF.

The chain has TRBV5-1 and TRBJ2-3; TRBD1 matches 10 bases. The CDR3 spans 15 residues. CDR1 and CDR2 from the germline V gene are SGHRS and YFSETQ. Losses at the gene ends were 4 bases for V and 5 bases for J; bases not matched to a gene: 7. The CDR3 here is CASSAGQGMGDTQYF. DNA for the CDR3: TGCGCCAGCAGCGCGGGACAGGGGATGGGAGATACGCAGTATTTT.

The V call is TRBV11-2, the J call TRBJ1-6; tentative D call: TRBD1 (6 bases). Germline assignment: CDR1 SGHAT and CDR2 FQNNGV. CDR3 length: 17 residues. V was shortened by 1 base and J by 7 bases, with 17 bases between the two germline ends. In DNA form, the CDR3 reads TGTGCCAGCAGCTTAGTCCAGCGGACAGTGAGGAATTCACCCCTCCACTTT. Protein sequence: CASSLVQRTVRNSPLHF.

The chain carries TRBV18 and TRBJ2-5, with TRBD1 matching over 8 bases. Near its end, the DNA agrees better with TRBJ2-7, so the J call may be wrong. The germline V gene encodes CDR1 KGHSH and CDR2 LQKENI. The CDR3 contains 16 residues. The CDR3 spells CASSPQGATVGREQYF. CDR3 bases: TGTGCCAGCTCGCCCCAGGGGGCCACAGTGGGCCGCGAGCAGTACTTC.

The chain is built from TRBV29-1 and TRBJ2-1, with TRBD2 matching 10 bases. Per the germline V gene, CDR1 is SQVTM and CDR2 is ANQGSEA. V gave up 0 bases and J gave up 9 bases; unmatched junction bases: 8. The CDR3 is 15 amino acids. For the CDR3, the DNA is TGCAGCGTTGAAGATCGGAGCGGGGGGGTGTTTGAGCAGTTCTTC. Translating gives CSVEDRSGGVFEQFF.

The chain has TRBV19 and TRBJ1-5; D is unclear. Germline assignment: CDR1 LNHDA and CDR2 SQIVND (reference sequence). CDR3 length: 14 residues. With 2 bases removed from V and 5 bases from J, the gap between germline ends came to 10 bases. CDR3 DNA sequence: TGTGCCAGTAGTATAAGTCAGGTTGATCAGCCCCAGCATTTT. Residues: CASSISQVDQPQHF.

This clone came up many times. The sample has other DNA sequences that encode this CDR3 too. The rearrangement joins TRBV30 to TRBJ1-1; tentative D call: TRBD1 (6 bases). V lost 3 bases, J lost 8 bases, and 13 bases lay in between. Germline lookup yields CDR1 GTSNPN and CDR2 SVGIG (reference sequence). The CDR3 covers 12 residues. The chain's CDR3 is CAWSPGQSEAFF. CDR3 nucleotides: TGTGCCTGGAGCCCTGGACAGTCCGAAGCTTTCTTT.

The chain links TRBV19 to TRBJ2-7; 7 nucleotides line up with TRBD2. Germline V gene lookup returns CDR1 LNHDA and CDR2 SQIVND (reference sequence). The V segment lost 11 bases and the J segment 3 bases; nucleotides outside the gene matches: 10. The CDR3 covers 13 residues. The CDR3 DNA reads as TGTGCCTGGAGTCTAGCGGTGTTCTACGAGCAGTACTTC. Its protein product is CAWSLAVFYEQYF. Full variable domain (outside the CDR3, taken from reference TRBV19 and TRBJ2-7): DGGITQSPKYLFRKEGQNVTLSCEQNLNHDAMYWYRQDPGQGLRLIYYSQIVNDFQKGDIAEGYSVSREKKESFPLTVTSAQKNPTAFYLCAWSLAVFYEQYFGPGTRLTVT.

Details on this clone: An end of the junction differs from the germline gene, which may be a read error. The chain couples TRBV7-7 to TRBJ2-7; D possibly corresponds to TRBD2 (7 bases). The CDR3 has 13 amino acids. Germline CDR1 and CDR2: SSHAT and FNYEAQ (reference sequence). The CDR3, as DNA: TGTGCTAGCAGCTTAGGGGGGGGAAGCGAGCAGTACTTC. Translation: CASSLGGGSEQYF. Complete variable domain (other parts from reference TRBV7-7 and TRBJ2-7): GAGVSQSPRYKVTKRGQDVTLRCDPISSHATLYWYQQALGQGPEFLTYFNYEAQPDKSGLPSDRFSAERPEGSISTLTIQRTEQRDSAMYRCASSLGGGSEQYFGPGTRLTVT.

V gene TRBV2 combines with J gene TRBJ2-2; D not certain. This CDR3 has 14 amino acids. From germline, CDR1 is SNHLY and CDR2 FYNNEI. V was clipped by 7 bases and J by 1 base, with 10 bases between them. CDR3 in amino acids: CASTANVNTGELFF. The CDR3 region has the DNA TGTGCCAGCACTGCGAATGTGAACACCGGGGAGCTGTTTTTT.